The rows below give T cell receptor beta chains drawn from one sample of a study of cytomegalovirus exposure and HLA in healthy donors. TCRdb's table, derived via immunoSEQ multiplex PCR, lists solely in-frame clones and lacks some. The sample consists of approximately 170,000 clones, roughly four fifths of them appearing once. Specimen: PBMCs. The receptor source for this set is a woman aged 25-40 years in good health and CMV-seropositive. Each CDR3 is given with its conserved first and last residue. The D gene is left open where the match is weak. Size tells how often a clone was seen (once, few, many) or the class of an expanded clone, and some rows leave it out.

J gene: TRBJ2-7; V gene: TRBV4-1; clone size: -; D gene: -; CDR3 protein: CASSPRLDKYEQYF; CDR3 DNA: TGCGCCAGCAGCCCCCGACTAGATAAATACGAGCAGTACTTC
J gene: TRBJ1-6; V gene: TRBV2; clone size: -; D gene: -; CDR3 protein: CASSESGQYYNSPLHF; CDR3 DNA: TGTGCCAGCAGTGAATCCGGACAATACTATAATTCACCCCTCCACTTT
J gene: TRBJ1-1; V gene: TRBV27; clone size: -; D gene: TRBD1; CDR3 protein: CASSHRWARTGNTEAFF; CDR3 DNA: TGTGCCAGCAGCCACAGGTGGGCGCGGACAGGGAACACTGAAGCTTTCTTT
J gene: TRBJ1-2; V gene: TRBV27; clone size: few; D gene: TRBD1; CDR3 protein: CASRPAGQGSYGYTF; CDR3 DNA: TGTGCCAGCAGGCCCGCCGGACAGGGGAGTTACGGCTACACCTTC
J gene: TRBJ2-7; V gene: TRBV18; clone size: once; D gene: -; CDR3 protein: CASSPSGVSYEQYF; CDR3 DNA: TGTGCCAGCTCACCGAGCGGTGTTTCCTACGAGCAGTACTTC
J gene: TRBJ2-7; V gene: TRBV2; clone size: -; D gene: TRBD1; CDR3 protein: CASSQIPGQDLVQYF; CDR3 DNA: TGTGCCAGCAGTCAGATTCCGGGACAGGACCTTGTGCAGTACTTC
J gene: TRBJ1-3; V gene: TRBV7-6; clone size: -; D gene: TRBD1; CDR3 protein: CASSRDRGAGNTIYF; CDR3 DNA: TGTGCCAGCAGCAGGGACAGGGGGGCTGGAAACACCATATATTTT
J gene: TRBJ2-3; V gene: TRBV30; clone size: -; D gene: TRBD2; CDR3 protein: CAWSSPTSAYYLDTQYF; CDR3 DNA: TGTGCCTGGAGTTCCCCGACTAGCGCTTATTATTTGGATACGCAGTATTTT
J gene: TRBJ1-4; V gene: TRBV5-1; clone size: -; D gene: -; CDR3 protein: CASRLIVGGEKLFF; CDR3 DNA: TGCGCCAGCAGGTTGATCGTAGGGGGTGAAAAACTGTTTTTT
J gene: TRBJ1-2; V gene: TRBV4-3; clone size: -; D gene: -; CDR3 protein: CASSQDTARPGLFF; CDR3 DNA: TGCGCCAGCAGCCAAGATACGGCCAGACCGGGTTTGTTCTTC
J gene: TRBJ1-1; V gene: TRBV7-9; clone size: -; D gene: -; CDR3 protein: CASSLRFGGSSTEAFF; CDR3 DNA: TGTGCCAGCAGCTTAAGGTTCGGGGGGTCGAGCACTGAAGCTTTCTTT